This TCR beta chain was found in a study of T-cell reconstitution after alpha-beta-depleted transplantation in children. Preparation of the TCRbeta library was carried out with unique molecular identifiers. TCRdb redid the calling of the PCR reads with MiXCR, one entry per CDR3 protein. The sample has a few hundred thousand distinct CDR3 sequences, 9.7% seen once. Trimming took 6 bases from V and 6 from J, leaving 28 bases between them. Germline-derived CDR1 and CDR2 are SGHRS and YFSETQ. CDR3 size: 17 residues. This clonotype came up many times. The gene calls are TRBV5-1 and TRBJ2-7; D is possibly TRBD2 (7 bases). The source is a human donor who donated a stem cell graft to a child with SCID. Sequencing was performed on PBMCs from the stem cell graft donor, taken from the stem cell graft. The CDR3 region has the DNA TGCGCCAGCACCAGAAGCCTCGGGGGGTTTAAGGACAGCGAGCAGTACTTC. It yields the protein CASTRSLGGFKDSEQYF. The whole variable domain, filled in from reference TRBV5-1 and TRBJ2-7, reads KAGVTQTPRYLIKTRGQQVTLSCSPISGHRSVSWYQQTPGQGLQFLFEYFSETQRNKGNFPGRFSGRQFSNSRSEMNVSTLELGDSALYLCASTRSLGGFKDSEQYFGPGTRLTVT.